This entry lists 18 T cell receptor beta chains sequenced from one sample in a study of CD8 T cells in ankylosing spondylitis. Study-wide points: For ankylosing spondylitis blood, a TCR beta motif of several highly homologous variants appeared characteristic.

Antigen specificity for these receptors is unknown. MiXCR, applied by TCRdb to the 5' RACE reads, yields one record per CDR3 protein. The repertoire has around 540,000 distinct CDR3 sequences, about 13% of them found once; the top ten carry about 6.5%. Sequencing used blood, either unsorted or a sorted T cell fraction (not recorded which). These receptors were collected from a male donor with ankylosing spondylitis.

This clonotype was counted ten times or more. The V gene is TRBV18, the J gene TRBJ2-5; 10 bases are shared with TRBD1. Losses at the gene ends were 3 bases for V and 2 bases for J; bases not matched to a gene: 3. Germline lookup yields CDR1 KGHSH and CDR2 LQKENI. The CDR3 has 15 residues. The CDR3 DNA is TGTGCCAGCTCACCTATGGACAGGGGGCAAGAGACCCAGTACTTC. Amino acids: CASSPMDRGQETQYF. The entire variable domain, with the rest obtained from reference TRBV18 and TRBJ2-5, is as follows: NAGVMQNPRHLVRRRGQEARLRCSPMKGHSHVYWYRQLPEEGLKFMVYLQKENIIDESGMPKERFSAEFPKEGPSILRIQQVVRGDSAAYFCASSPMDRGQETQYFGPGTRLLVL.

Points on this clonotype: Mismatch with germline at one junction end may stem from a read error. V usage is TRBV12-3 or TRBV12-4 and J usage is TRBJ1-1; D is possibly TRBD1 (6 bases). The CDR3 extends over 13 amino acids. This CDR3 reads CASSPSVGTLKIF. The CDR3, as DNA: TGTGCCAGCAGTCCGTCAGTGGGGACACTTAAAATCTTT.

The V and J genes are TRBV15 and TRBJ2-5; perhaps TRBD1 as D (6 bases). The CDR3 consists of 18 residues. Trimming removed 1 base at V and 0 bases at J, with 18 bases between. Germline lookup yields CDR1 LNHNV and CDR2 YYDKDF (reference sequence). The CDR3 region has the DNA TGTGCCACCAGCAGAGTTCCTCGCTTCAGGACAGACCAAGAGACCCAGTACTTC. Its translation is CATSRVPRFRTDQETQYF.

CDR3 loop: CASSKGLAGVETQYF. The CDR3 region has the DNA TGTGCCAGCAGCAAGGGACTAGCGGGAGTAGAGACCCAGTACTTC. The chain carries TRBV14 and TRBJ2-5; 14 bases align to TRBD2. This CDR3 is built from 15 residues. Germline lookup yields CDR1 SGHDN and CDR2 FVKESK. With 5 bases clipped from V and 4 bases from J, the junction kept 3 bases outside the gene matches.

This clonotype was detected only a few times. The CDR3 sequence: CATRNSGTDTQYF. The CDR3 DNA reads as TGTGCCACCCGGAATAGCGGCACAGATACGCAGTATTTT. V and J are TRBV24-1 and TRBJ2-3; weak D call: TRBD2 (5 bases). Germline CDR1 and CDR2: KGHDR and SFDVKD. This CDR3 is built from 13 residues. Trimming removed 9 bases at V and 1 base at J, with 10 bases between.

This clonotype was detected only a few times. The chain employs TRBV3-1 and TRBJ2-1; maybe TRBD2 (6 bases). The CDR3 loop spans 16 amino acids. Germline V lookup: CDR1 LGHDT, CDR2 YNNKEL (reference sequence). Trimming cost V 4 bases and J 4 bases, with 17 bases left between them. CDR3 protein: CASSLTYGSDYNEQFF. The CDR3 nucleotides read TGTGCCAGCAGCCTAACCTACGGGAGCGATTACAATGAGCAGTTCTTC.

Only a few counts were recorded for this clonotype. The V gene is TRBV6-1, the J gene TRBJ1-1; D gene ambiguous. The CDR3 consists of 11 residues. V lost 6 bases, J lost 2 bases, and 4 bases lay in between. Germline loops: CDR1 MNHNS, CDR2 SASEGT. The CDR3 bases are TGTGCCAGCAGACAAAACACTGAAGCTTTCTTT. Translating it yields CASRQNTEAFF.

This clonotype has a handful of counts. The CDR3 region has the DNA TGCGCCAGCAGCCCGGGACTACCCACGAACACCGGGGAGCTGTTTTTT. Amino acid sequence: CASSPGLPTNTGELFF. The chain is built from TRBV5-1 and TRBJ2-2; 7 bases line up with TRBD2. CDR3 length: 16 amino acids. The ends lost 4 bases at V and 0 bases at J; junction bases unmatched: 6. CDR1 and CDR2 from the germline V gene are SGHRS and YFSETQ. Using reference TRBV5-1 and TRBJ2-2 for the parts outside the CDR3, the full variable domain is KAGVTQTPRYLIKTRGQQVTLSCSPISGHRSVSWYQQTPGQGLQFLFEYFSETQRNKGNFPGRFSGRQFSNSRSEMNVSTLELGDSALYLCASSPGLPTNTGELFFGEGSRLTVL.

The chain is built from TRBV10-1 and TRBJ2-1, with D maybe TRBD2 (5 bases). V shed 5 bases and J shed 0 bases, with 11 bases lying between them. This CDR3 contains 15 residues. Germline V gives CDR1 WNHNN, CDR2 SYGVQD (reference sequence). The CDR3 sequence is CASSITSSSYNEQFF. The CDR3 nucleotides are TGCGCCAGCAGTATTACTAGTAGCTCCTACAATGAGCAGTTCTTC.

V usage is TRBV30 and J usage is TRBJ2-3; D unclear. The V end was cut by 1 base, the J end by 2 bases, with 7 bases between. The germline V gene encodes CDR1 GTSNPN and CDR2 SVGIG (reference sequence). The CDR3 contains 13 residues. The CDR3 nucleotides read TGTGCCTGGAGTGAGAGATCCACAGATACGCAGTATTTT. It yields the protein CAWSERSTDTQYF.

This clonotype was observed many times. The rearrangement joins TRBV24-1 to TRBJ2-2, with D perhaps matching TRBD1 (6 bases). From germline, CDR1 is KGHDR and CDR2 SFDVKD. The CDR3 has 15 residues. The germline V and J ends were trimmed by 3 bases and 3 bases, with 10 bases remaining between them. CDR3 sequence (DNA): TGTGCCACCAGTGATAACAGGGTCGACACCGGGGAGCTGTTTTTT. Residues: CATSDNRVDTGELFF.

There are a few counts of this clonotype. V is TRBV20-1 and J is TRBJ1-1; a weak D match, TRBD1 (6 bases). The V end was cut by 0 bases, the J end by 4 bases, with 15 bases between. Germline CDR1 is DFQATT and CDR2 is SNEGSKA (reference sequence). The CDR3 loop spans 15 amino acids. This CDR3 is CSARDWGGDLTEAFF. The CDR3, as DNA: TGCAGTGCTAGAGATTGGGGGGGCGACCTCACTGAAGCTTTCTTT.

The J gene is TRBJ2-7, the V gene TRBV5-5; no clear D gene. Germline values: CDR1 SGHKS, CDR2 YYEKEE (reference sequence). V gave up 1 base and J gave up 0 bases, with 11 bases separating them. The CDR3 runs 15 residues. CDR3 nucleotide sequence: TGTGCCAGCAGCTTGACAGCGCGTTTCTCCTACGAGCAGTACTTC. This sequence encodes CASSLTARFSYEQYF.

This clonotype came up a few times. The V call is TRBV5-1, the J call TRBJ1-6, with D hard to call. From germline, CDR1 is SGHRS and CDR2 YFSETQ. There are 16 residues in the CDR3. V lost 4 bases, J lost 0 bases, and 11 bases lay in between. The DNA for the CDR3 is TGCGCCAGCAGCGAGGACCTGAGCTCCTATAATTCACCCCTCCACTTT. Translating gives CASSEDLSSYNSPLHF.

The genes are TRBV27 and TRBJ2-7; tentative D call: TRBD2 (5 bases). The CDR3 loop spans 13 amino acids. The germline V and J ends were trimmed by 11 bases and 2 bases, with 16 bases remaining between them. Germline-derived CDR1 and CDR2 are MNHEY and SMNVEV (reference sequence). DNA of the CDR3: TGTGCCTCCCGGCCCGGAGGCCCCTACGAGCAGTACGTC. It encodes CASRPGGPYEQYV.

This clonotype was counted a few times. This rearrangement joins TRBV5-1 to TRBJ1-6; the D gene is possibly TRBD1 (5 bases). The CDR3 is 14 residues long. With 0 bases removed from V and 6 bases from J, the gap between germline ends came to 7 bases. From germline, CDR1 is SGHRS and CDR2 YFSETQ. The CDR3 here is CASSLGQSNSPLHF. CDR3 DNA sequence: TGCGCCAGCAGCTTGGGACAGTCTAATTCACCCCTCCACTTT.

In the case of this clonotype: Without the conserved terminal phenylalanine or tryptophan, this CDR3 likely stems from a read error. The limits of the CDR3 on the DNA are not certain, so only TCRdb's listed CDR3 is given. The chain is built from TRBV6-1 and TRBJ1-2; TRBD1 was called by the table and not checked on the DNA. The CDR3 is 11 residues long, counting both termini. The germline gives CDR1 MNHNS, CDR2 SASEGT. This CDR3 is CASSEVKGMHV.

Only a few counts were recorded for this clonotype. The rearrangement uses TRBV5-1 and TRBJ2-7; D possibly corresponds to TRBD1 (5 bases). V lost 0 bases and J lost 4, with 11 bases in between. Germline V gene data show CDR1 as SGHRS and CDR2 as YFSETQ. The CDR3 runs to 14 residues. The CDR3 DNA reads TGCGCCAGCAGCTTGGCGGCAGGGAAATACGAGCAGTACGTC. Its protein is CASSLAAGKYEQYV.